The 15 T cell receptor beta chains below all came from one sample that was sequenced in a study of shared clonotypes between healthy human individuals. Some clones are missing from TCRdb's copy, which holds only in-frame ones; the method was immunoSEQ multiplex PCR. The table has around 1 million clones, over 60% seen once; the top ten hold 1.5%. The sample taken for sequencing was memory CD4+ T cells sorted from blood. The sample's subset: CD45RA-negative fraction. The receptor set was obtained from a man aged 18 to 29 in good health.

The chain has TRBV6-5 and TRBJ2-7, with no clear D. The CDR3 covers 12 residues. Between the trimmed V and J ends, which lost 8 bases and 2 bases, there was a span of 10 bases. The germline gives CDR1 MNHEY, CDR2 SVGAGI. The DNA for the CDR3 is TGTGCCAGCCTTGGGGATACCTACGAGCAGTACTTC. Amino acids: CASLGDTYEQYF.

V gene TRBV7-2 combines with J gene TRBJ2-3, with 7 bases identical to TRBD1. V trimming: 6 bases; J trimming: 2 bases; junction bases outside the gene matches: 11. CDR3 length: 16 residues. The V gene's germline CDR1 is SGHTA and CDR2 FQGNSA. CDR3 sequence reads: CASRSSLGGPTDTQYF. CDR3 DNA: TGTGCCAGCAGATCATCCCTAGGGGGCCCCACAGATACGCAGTATTTT.

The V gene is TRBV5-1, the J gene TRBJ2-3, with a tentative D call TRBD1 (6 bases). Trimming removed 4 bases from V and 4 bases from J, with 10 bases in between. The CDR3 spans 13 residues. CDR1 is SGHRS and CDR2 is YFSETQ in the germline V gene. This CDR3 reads CASSLRTADTQYF. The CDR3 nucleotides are TGCGCCAGCAGCCTGAGGACAGCAGATACGCAGTATTTT.

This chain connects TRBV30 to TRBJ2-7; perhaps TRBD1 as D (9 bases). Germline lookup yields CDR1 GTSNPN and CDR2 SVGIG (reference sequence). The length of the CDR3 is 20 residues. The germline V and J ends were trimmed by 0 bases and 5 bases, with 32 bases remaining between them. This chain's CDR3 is CAWSVLRSGTGNSYRHEQYF. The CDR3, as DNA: TGTGCCTGGAGTGTACTTCGTAGCGGGACAGGGAACTCCTACCGCCACGAGCAGTACTTC.

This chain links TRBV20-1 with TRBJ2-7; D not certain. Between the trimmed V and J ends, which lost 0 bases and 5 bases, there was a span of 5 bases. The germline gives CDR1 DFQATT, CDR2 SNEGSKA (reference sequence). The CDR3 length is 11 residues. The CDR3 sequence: CSARDRDEQYF. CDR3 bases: TGCAGTGCTAGAGATCGAGACGAGCAGTACTTC.

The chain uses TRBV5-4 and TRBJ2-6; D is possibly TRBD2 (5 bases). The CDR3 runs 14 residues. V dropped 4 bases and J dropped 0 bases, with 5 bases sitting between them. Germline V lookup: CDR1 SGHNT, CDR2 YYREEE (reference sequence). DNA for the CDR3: TGTGCCAGCAGCGAGGGCTCTGGGGCCAACGTCCTGACTTTC. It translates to CASSEGSGANVLTF. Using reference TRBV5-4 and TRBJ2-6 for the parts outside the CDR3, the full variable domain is ETGVTQSPTHLIKTRGQQVTLRCSSQSGHNTVSWYQQALGQGPQFIFQYYREEENGRGNFPPRFSGLQFPNYSSELNVNALELDDSALYLCASSEGSGANVLTFGAGSRLTVL.

CDR3 in amino acids: CASSLLDRAQETQYF. CDR3 sequence (DNA): TGCGCCAGCAGCTTGTTGGACAGGGCTCAAGAGACCCAGTACTTC. V and J are TRBV5-1 and TRBJ2-5, with TRBD1 identical over 8 bases. Germline V gene sequence: CDR1 SGHRS, CDR2 YFSETQ. The CDR3 covers 15 residues. V dropped 1 base and J dropped 2; count of bases not matched to a gene: 4.

The CDR3 loop reads CASSRGLAASTDTQYF. In DNA form, the CDR3 reads TGTGCCAGCAGCCGGGGACTAGCGGCTAGCACAGATACGCAGTATTTT. The chain recombines TRBV7-2 with TRBJ2-3; 11 bases match TRBD2. CDR1 is SGHTA, CDR2 FQGNSA, per germline. Losses at the gene ends were 5 bases for V and 0 bases for J; bases not matched to a gene: 4. The CDR3 runs to 16 residues. The full variable domain, in which reference TRBV7-2 and TRBJ2-3 provide the parts outside the CDR3, is GAGVSQSPSNKVTEKGKDVELRCDPISGHTALYWYRQSLGQGLEFLIYFQGNSAPDKSGLPSDRFSAERTGGSVSTLTIQRTQQEDSAVYLCASSRGLAASTDTQYFGPGTRLTVL.

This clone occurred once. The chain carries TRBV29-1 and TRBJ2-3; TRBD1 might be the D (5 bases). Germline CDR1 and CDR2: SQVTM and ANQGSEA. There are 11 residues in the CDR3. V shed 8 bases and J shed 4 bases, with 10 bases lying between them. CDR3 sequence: CSLQGSDTQYF. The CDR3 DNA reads TGCAGCTTGCAGGGATCAGATACGCAGTATTTT.

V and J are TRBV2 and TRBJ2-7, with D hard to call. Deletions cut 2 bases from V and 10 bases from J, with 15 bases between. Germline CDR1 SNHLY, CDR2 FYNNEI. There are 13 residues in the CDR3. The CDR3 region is CASSESSGVRQYF. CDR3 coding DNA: TGTGCCAGCAGTGAAAGTTCTGGGGTTCGCCAGTACTTC.

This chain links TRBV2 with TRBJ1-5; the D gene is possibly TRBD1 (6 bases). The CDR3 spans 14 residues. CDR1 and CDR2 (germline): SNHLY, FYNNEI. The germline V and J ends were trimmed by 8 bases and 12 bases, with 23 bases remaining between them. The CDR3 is CASGKGPGDVLQHF. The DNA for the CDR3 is TGTGCCAGCGGAAAGGGCCCAGGGGACGTCCTCCAGCATTTT.

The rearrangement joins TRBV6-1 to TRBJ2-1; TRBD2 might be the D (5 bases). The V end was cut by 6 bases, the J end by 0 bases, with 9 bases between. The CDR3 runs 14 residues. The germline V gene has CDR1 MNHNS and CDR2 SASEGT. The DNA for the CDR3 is TGTGCCAGCAGAAGCGGTAGCTCCTACAATGAGCAGTTCTTC. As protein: CASRSGSSYNEQFF.

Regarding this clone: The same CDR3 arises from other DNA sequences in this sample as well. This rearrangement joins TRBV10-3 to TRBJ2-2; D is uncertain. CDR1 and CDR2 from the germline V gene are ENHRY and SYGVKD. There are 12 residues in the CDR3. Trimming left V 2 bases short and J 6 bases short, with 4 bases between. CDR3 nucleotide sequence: TGTGCCATCAGTGAGGGATCCGGGGAGCTGTTTTTT. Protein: CAISEGSGELFF.

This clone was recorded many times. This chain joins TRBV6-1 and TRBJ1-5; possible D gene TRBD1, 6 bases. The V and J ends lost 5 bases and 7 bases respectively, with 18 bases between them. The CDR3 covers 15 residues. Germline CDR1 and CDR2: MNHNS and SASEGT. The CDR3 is CASSLDSSRSQPQHF. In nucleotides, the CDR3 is TGTGCCAGCAGTCTGGACAGTTCCCGATCCCAGCCCCAGCATTTT.

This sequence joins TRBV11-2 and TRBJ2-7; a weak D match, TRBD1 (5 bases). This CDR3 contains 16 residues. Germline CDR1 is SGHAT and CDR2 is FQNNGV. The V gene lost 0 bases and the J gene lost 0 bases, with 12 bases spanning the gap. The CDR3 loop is CASSLDPKGASYEQYF. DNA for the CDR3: TGTGCCAGCAGCTTAGACCCGAAAGGGGCCTCCTACGAGCAGTACTTC.